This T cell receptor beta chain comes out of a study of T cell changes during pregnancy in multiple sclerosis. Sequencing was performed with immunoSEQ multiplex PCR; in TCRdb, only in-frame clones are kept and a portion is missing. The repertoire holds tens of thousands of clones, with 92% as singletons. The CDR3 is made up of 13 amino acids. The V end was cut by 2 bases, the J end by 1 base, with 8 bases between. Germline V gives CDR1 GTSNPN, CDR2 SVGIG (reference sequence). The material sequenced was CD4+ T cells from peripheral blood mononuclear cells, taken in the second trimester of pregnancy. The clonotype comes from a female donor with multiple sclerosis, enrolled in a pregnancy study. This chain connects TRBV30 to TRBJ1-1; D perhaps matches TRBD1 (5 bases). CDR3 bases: TGTGCCTGGAGTTCTACAGGGAACACTGAAGCTTTCTTT. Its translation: CAWSSTGNTEAFF. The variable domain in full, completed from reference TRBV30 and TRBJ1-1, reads SQTIHQWPATLVQPVGSPLSLECTVEGTSNPNLYWYRQAAGRGLQLLFYSVGIGQISSEVPQNLSASRPQDRQFILSSKKLLLSDSGFYLCAWSSTGNTEAFFGQGTRLTVV.